This is a list of T cell receptor beta chains from one sample in a study of blood T cell repertoires in COVID-19. Here immunoSEQ multiplex PCR was the method, and the copy in TCRdb shows in-frame clones only, minus some. The sample consists of about 26,000 clones, 92% of them appearing once. The sample was peripheral blood. These receptors came from a human donor in a cohort sampled during active COVID-19. The conserved cysteine and the conserved F or W are not part of the CDR3 here.

V gene	J gene	CDR3 protein
TRBV27	TRBJ1-2	ASSYSGQLYGYT
TRBV5-6	TRBJ2-1	ASSQQGGLAGVNEQF
TRBV3-1/TRBV3-2	TRBJ1-6	ASSLGGQGRNSPLH
TRBV5-6	TRBJ1-1	ASSPRSGTLHTEAF
TRBV5-1	TRBJ2-3	ASSFNGRSTDTQY
TRBV27	TRBJ2-1	ASSLGGLGSYNEQF
TRBV3-1/TRBV3-2	TRBJ2-6	ASSLSGGTAGANVLT
TRBV3-1/TRBV3-2	TRBJ1-1	ASSQQAGGMNTEAF
TRBV30	TRBJ1-5	AWSLGLNQPQH
TRBV19	TRBJ2-1	ASSPHLRLVHTNEQF
TRBV11-2	TRBJ2-3	ASSLDLPASGKDTQY
TRBV10-3	TRBJ2-3	AISESTVAGGTDTQY
TRBV2	TRBJ1-6	ASSEITGQNSPLH
TRBV2	TRBJ2-3	ASSVQGQGSDTQY
TRBV4-1	TRBJ1-6	ASSLGQGASNSPLH
TRBV6-5	TRBJ1-2	ASKRGDSFNYGYT
TRBV5-6	TRBJ2-1	ASSLGTGALDNEQF
TRBV3-1/TRBV3-2	TRBJ2-3	ASSPYRLGATTDTQY
TRBV6-4	TRBJ2-3	ASSEGLAGEKGALDTQY
TRBV19	TRBJ2-7	ASSIGVSLSSYEQY
TRBV11-2	TRBJ1-3	ASSLLPHSGNTIY
TRBV10-3	TRBJ2-1	AISEWGSGTSYNEQF
TRBV2	TRBJ1-2	ASVTGGVSGYT
TRBV3-1/TRBV3-2	TRBJ1-1	ASSRCLTGGQLCEAF
TRBV11-3	TRBJ2-1	ASSLDLGGRLSYNEQF
TRBV14	TRBJ1-6	ASSPRQGMKDSPLH
TRBV6-5	TRBJ1-2	ASSYGGGYGYT
TRBV7-9	TRBJ1-1	ASSLEAGFGNTEAF
TRBV5-1	TRBJ1-2	ASSSGTGGDYGYT
TRBV13	TRBJ1-2	ASSSRQAVNYGYT
TRBV7-9	TRBJ1-1	ASTKPGGVNTEAF
TRBV28	TRBJ2-5	ATLPGLAGETQY
TRBV7-9	TRBJ1-1	ASSLPGQGARVTEAF
TRBV19	TRBJ2-5	ASSIVRGSTQY
TRBV11-3	TRBJ1-1	ASKPIGGLNTEAF
TRBV13	TRBJ2-3	ASSFGREAILYHTDTQY
TRBV6-5	TRBJ2-2	ASRITTGNTGELF
TRBV6-6	TRBJ2-7	ASSPTGDEQY
TRBV11-3	TRBJ2-7	ASSLGIAGVNEQY
TRBV24-1	TRBJ1-1	ATSDWTGLEAF
TRBV7-2	TRBJ2-2	ASSFRQGATGELF
TRBV9	TRBJ2-1	ASSVVGFRGQGWNEQF
TRBV5-1	TRBJ2-7	ASSLVPGTGLSEQY
TRBV5-1	TRBJ1-5	ASSLGQGQPQH
TRBV5-1	TRBJ2-5	ASSTQETQY
TRBV4-1	TRBJ1-1	ASSPGPLGTEAF
TRBV6-5	TRBJ2-5	ASSYIAPAGETQY